A selection of T cell receptor beta chains follows, all from one sample in a study of synovial regulatory T cells in juvenile arthritis. Assay: immunoSEQ multiplex PCR; the TCRdb copy retains only in-frame clones and omits some. The repertoire table contains about 6,900 clones. The sample was Treg cells from blood. The receptors originated from a donor between 2 and 29 years old with juvenile idiopathic arthritis. Both conserved end residues are part of each CDR3. The size entry is marked missing in some rows and otherwise reads once, few, many or a size class.

TRBJ1-2 | 13 | . | TRBV6-1 | CASSDHSLSGHTF
TRBJ1-1 | 15 | . | TRBV19 | CASSLSPGRNTEAFF
TRBJ1-2 | 14 | . | TRBV28 | CASLGTVQRGRYTF
TRBJ1-1 | 15 | . | TRBV19 | CASITDPRLATEAFF
TRBJ1-4 | 16 | . | TRBV4-3 | CASRLNLAGPNEKLFF
TRBJ1-3 | 10 | . | TRBV20-1 | CSAGRDTIYF
TRBJ1-2 | 14 | medium-sized | TRBV6-5 | CASSNRDPPRGYTF
TRBJ2-1 | 13 | . | TRBV5-6 | CASSLIDYNEQFF
TRBJ2-7 | 15 | . | TRBV6-5 | CASRRVGRRAFEQYF
TRBJ2-1 | 15 | . | TRBV2 | CASSGTSGLYNEQFF
TRBJ1-4 | 13 | . | TRBV18 | CASSPQRNEKLFF
TRBJ2-1 | 15 | . | TRBV2 | CASSEREGTGNEQFF
TRBJ1-2 | 13 | . | TRBV19 | CASSNRGSEGYTF
TRBJ2-1 | 16 | . | TRBV23-1 | CASSQSPGCIPGEQFF
TRBJ1-3 | 16 | . | TRBV10-3 | CAISDPGTGAGNTIYF
TRBJ1-2 | 15 | . | TRBV5-1 | CASSPETGGLGGYTF
TRBJ1-4 | 15 | . | TRBV9 | CASSTRQGWNEKLFF
TRBJ2-7 | 12 | medium-sized | TRBV7-9 | CASSITDYEQYF
TRBJ2-3 | 11 | . | TRBV20-1 | CSGALWDTQYF
TRBJ1-1 | 13 | . | TRBV5-4 | CASSPDPNTEAFF
TRBJ1-2 | 11 | . | TRBV28 | CASSLWTAYFF
TRBJ1-6 | 15 | medium-sized | TRBV2 | CASSVLGLSNSPLHF
TRBJ2-7 | 12 | . | TRBV10-2 | CASRAPLGEQYF
TRBJ1-1 | 15 | . | TRBV5-4 | CASSPPGQINTEAFF
TRBJ2-1 | 18 | . | TRBV4-1 | CASSQRLAGDSTYNEQFF